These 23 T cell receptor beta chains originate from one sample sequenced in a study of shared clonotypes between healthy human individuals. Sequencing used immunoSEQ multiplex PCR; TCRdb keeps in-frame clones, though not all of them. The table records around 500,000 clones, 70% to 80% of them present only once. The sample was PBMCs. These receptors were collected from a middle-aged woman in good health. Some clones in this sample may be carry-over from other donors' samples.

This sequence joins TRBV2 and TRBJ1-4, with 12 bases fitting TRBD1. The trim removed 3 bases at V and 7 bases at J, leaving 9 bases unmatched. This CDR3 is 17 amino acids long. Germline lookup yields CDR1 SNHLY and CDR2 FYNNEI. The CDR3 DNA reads TGTGCCAGCAGTGAGGACGGGACAGGGGGCGCCGTTGAAAAACTGTTTTTT. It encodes CASSEDGTGGAVEKLFF. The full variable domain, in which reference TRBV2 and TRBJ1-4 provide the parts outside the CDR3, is EPEVTQTPSHQVTQMGQEVILRCVPISNHLYFYWYRQILGQKVEFLVSFYNNEISEKSEIFDDQFSVERPDGSNFTLKIRSTKLEDSAMYFCASSEDGTGGAVEKLFFGSGTQLSVL.

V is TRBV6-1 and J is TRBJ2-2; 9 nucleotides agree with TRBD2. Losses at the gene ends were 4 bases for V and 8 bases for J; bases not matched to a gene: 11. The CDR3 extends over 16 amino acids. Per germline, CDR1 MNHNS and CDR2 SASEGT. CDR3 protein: CASSGWPGLAGGELFF. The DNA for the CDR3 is TGTGCCAGCAGTGGGTGGCCGGGACTAGCAGGAGGGGAGCTGTTTTTT.

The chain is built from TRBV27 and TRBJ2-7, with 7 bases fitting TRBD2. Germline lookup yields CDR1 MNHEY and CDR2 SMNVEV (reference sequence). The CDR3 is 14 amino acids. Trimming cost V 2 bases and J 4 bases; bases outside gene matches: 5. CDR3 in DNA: TGTGCCAGCAGTTTAGGACCGGGAGGATACGAGCAGTACTTC. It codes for CASSLGPGGYEQYF.

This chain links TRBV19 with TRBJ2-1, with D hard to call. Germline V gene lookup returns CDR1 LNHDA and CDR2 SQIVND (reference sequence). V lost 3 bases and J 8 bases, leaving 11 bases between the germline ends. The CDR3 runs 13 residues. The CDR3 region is CASSMAARYEQFF. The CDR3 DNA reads TGTGCCAGTAGTATGGCTGCGCGCTATGAGCAGTTCTTC.

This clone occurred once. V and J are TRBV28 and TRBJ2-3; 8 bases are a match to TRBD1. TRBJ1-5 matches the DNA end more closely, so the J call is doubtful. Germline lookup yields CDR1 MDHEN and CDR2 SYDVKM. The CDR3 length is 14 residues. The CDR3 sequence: CASSPMTGADTQHF. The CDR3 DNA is TGTGCCAGCAGTCCTATGACAGGGGCCGATACGCAGCATTTT.

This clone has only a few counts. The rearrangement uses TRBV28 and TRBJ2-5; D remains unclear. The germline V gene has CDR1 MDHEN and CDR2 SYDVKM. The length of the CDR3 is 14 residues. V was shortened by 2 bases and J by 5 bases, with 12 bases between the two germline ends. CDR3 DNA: TGTGCCAGCAGTTTAAGGGCCCCTCGGGAGACCCAGTACTTC. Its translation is CASSLRAPRETQYF.

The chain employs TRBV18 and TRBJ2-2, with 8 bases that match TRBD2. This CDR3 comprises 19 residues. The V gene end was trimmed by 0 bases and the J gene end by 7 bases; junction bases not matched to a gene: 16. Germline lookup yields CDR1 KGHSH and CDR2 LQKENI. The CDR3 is CASSPPRGISGTGGGELFF. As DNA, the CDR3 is TGTGCCAGCTCACCACCTCGAGGTATTAGCGGGACCGGGGGCGGGGAGCTGTTTTTT.

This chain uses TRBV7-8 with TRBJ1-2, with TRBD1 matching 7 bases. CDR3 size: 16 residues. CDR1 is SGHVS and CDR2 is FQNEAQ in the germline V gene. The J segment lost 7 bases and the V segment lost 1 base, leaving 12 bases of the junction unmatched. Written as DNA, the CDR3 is TGTGCCAGCAGCTTAGTGATCGGGGACAGCTCCCTTGGCTACACCTTC. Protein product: CASSLVIGDSSLGYTF.

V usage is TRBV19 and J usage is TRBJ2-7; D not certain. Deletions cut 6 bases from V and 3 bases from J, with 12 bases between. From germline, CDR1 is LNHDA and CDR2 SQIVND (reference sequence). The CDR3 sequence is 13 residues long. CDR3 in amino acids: CASSLGPIYEQYF. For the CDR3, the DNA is TGTGCCAGTAGCCTAGGACCGATCTACGAGCAGTACTTC.

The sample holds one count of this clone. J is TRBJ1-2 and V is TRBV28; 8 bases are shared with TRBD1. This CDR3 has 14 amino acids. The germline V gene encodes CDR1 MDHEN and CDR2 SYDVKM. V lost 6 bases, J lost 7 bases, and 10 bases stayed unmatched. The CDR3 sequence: CASSQSGGASGYTF. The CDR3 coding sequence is TGTGCCAGCAGCCAATCAGGGGGCGCCAGTGGCTACACCTTC.

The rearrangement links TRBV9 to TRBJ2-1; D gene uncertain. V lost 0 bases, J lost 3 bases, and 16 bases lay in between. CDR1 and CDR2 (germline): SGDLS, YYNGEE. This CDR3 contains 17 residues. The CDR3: CASSVGPVPDGYNEQFF. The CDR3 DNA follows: TGTGCCAGCAGCGTAGGCCCCGTTCCGGACGGCTACAATGAGCAGTTCTTC.

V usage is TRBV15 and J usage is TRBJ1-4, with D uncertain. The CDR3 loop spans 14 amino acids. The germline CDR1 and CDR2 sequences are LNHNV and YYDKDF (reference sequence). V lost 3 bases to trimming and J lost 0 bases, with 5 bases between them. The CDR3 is CATSRAATNEKLFF. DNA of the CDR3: TGTGCCACCAGCAGGGCCGCAACTAATGAAAAACTGTTTTTT.

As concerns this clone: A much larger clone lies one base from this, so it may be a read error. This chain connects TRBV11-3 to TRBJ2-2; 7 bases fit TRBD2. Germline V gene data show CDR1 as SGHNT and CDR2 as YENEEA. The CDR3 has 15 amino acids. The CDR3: CSSSLGGSNTGELFF. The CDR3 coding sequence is TGTTCCAGCAGCTTAGGCGGGAGTAACACCGGGGAGCTGTTTTTT.

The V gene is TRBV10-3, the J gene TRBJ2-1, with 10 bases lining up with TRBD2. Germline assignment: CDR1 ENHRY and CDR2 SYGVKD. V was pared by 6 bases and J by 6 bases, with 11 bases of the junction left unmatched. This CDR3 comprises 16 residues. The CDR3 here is CAISDPSGRASNEQFF. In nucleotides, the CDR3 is TGTGCCATCAGCGATCCGAGCGGGAGGGCCTCCAATGAGCAGTTCTTC.

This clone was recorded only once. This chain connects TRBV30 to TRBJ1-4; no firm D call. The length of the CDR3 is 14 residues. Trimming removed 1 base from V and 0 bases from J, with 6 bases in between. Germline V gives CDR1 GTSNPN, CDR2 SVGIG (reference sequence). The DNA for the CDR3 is TGTGCCTGGAGTGGCCGATCAACTAATGAAAAACTGTTTTTT. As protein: CAWSGRSTNEKLFF.

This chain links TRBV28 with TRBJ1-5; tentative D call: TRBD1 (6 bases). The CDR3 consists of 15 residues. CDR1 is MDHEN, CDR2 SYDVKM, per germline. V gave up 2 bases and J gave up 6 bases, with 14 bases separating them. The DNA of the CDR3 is TGTGCCAGCAGTTTAGAGGTAGGGGGGCGTCAGCCCCAGCATTTT. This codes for CASSLEVGGRQPQHF.

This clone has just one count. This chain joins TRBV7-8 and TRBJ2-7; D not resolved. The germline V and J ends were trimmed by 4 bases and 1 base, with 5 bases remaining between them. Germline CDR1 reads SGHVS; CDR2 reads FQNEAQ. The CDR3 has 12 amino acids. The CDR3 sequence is CASSSRSYEQYF. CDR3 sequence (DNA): TGTGCCAGCAGCTCCCGATCCTACGAGCAGTACTTC.

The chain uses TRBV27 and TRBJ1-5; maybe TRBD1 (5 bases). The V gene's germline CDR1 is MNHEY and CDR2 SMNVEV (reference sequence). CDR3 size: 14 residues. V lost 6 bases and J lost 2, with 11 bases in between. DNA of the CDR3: TGTGCCAGCAGACCCGGGGCGGGCAATCAGCCCCAGCATTTT. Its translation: CASRPGAGNQPQHF.

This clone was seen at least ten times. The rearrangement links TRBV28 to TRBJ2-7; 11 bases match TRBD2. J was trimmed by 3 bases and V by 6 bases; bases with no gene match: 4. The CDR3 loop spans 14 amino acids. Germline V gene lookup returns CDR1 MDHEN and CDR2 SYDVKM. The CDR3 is CASRGSGRVYEQYF. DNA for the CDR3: TGTGCCAGCAGGGGTAGCGGGAGGGTCTACGAGCAGTACTTC.

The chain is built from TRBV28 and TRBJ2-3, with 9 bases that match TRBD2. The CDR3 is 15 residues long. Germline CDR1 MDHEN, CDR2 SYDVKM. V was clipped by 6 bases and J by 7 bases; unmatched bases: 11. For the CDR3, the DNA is TGTGCCAGCAGCGAAGCGGGAGGAGGAGGTAATACGCAGTATTTT. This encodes CASSEAGGGGNTQYF.

CDR3 region: CASSPYLVSTDTQYF. CDR3 coding DNA: TGCGCCAGCAGCCCATATCTAGTTAGCACAGATACGCAGTATTTT. This chain joins TRBV5-1 and TRBJ2-3, with D unclear. Germline V gene lookup returns CDR1 SGHRS and CDR2 YFSETQ. The V gene lost 4 bases and the J gene lost 0 bases, with 12 bases spanning the gap. There are 15 residues in the CDR3.

This CDR3 reads CASSSGLAGGPSDEQYF. DNA of the CDR3: TGTGCCAGCAGCTCCGGACTAGCGGGAGGGCCGAGCGACGAGCAGTACTTC. The chain is built from TRBV7-3 and TRBJ2-7; TRBD2 aligns across 15 bases. CDR1 is SGHTA, CDR2 FQGTGA, per germline. CDR3 length equals 17 residues. V trimming: 4 bases; J trimming: 5 bases; junction bases outside the gene matches: 9.

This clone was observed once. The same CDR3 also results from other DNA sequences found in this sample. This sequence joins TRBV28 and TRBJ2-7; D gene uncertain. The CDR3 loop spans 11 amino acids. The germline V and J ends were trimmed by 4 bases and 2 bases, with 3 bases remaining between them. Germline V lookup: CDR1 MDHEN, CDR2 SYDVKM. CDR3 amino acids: CASSSPYEQYF. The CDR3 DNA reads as TGTGCCAGCAGTTCGCCCTACGAGCAGTACTTC. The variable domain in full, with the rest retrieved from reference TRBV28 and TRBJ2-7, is DVKVTQSSRYLVKRTGEKVFLECVQDMDHENMFWYRQDPGLGLRLIYFSYDVKMKEKGDIPEGYSVSREKKERFSLILESASTNQTSMYLCASSSPYEQYFGPGTRLTVT.